A single sample is the source of the 9 T cell receptor beta chains below, sequenced in a study of PD-L1 blockade in urothelial cancer. Data came from immunoSEQ multiplex PCR; TCRdb stores just in-frame clones and leaves some out. Of tens of thousands of clones listed, approximately 81% are singletons. The time point was: pretreatment peripheral blood. The sequenced sample was PBMCs, obtained around atezolizumab (anti-PD-L1) treatment. Every receptor here comes from a man aged 55-75 years with urothelial cancer.

J is TRBJ1-2 and V is TRBV6-5; D is unresolved. The CDR3 consists of 14 residues. The V end lost 7 bases, the J end lost 7 bases, and 19 bases lay between the germline ends. Germline lookup yields CDR1 MNHEY and CDR2 SVGAGI. The CDR3 loop is CASNFDPNGGGYTF. CDR3 coding DNA: TGTGCCAGCAACTTCGATCCAAATGGAGGTGGCTACACCTTC.

A word on this clone: One end of the junction does not line up with germline, which may come from a read error. The chain recombines TRBV28 with TRBJ1-3; D possibly corresponds to TRBD1 (6 bases). Per germline, CDR1 MDHEN and CDR2 SYDVKM. The CDR3 has 10 amino acids. CDR3 sequence: CAILLGAKHF. In DNA, the CDR3 is TGTGCCATTCTCCTGGGGGCGAAGCATTTT.

The chain combines TRBV11-2 with TRBJ2-7; a possible D gene is TRBD2 (6 bases). V was clipped by 3 bases and J by 3 bases, with 9 bases between them. The CDR3 is made up of 13 amino acids. Per the germline V gene, CDR1 is SGHAT and CDR2 is FQNNGV. The CDR3 nucleotides read TGTGCCAGCAGCTTGAGGGGACTCTACGAGCAGTACTTC. Its translation is CASSLRGLYEQYF.

V usage is TRBV11-2 and J usage is TRBJ1-1; D unclear. Trimming took off 1 base at V and 10 bases at J, with 10 bases between the two ends. The CDR3 totals 12 residues. Germline V gene lookup returns CDR1 SGHAT and CDR2 FQNNGV. The chain's CDR3 is CASSLVRNAAFF. CDR3 DNA: TGTGCCAGCAGCTTAGTCAGGAATGCAGCTTTCTTT.

The chain has TRBV7-2 and TRBJ2-3, with 10 positions matching TRBD2. The germline gives CDR1 SGHTA, CDR2 FQGNSA. This CDR3 region has 18 residues. Trimming at V came to 1 base and at J to 1 base, leaving 8 bases not matched to a gene. For the CDR3, the DNA is TGTGCCAGCAGCTTAGTGGGCCTAGCGGGGGTCGGCACAGATACGCAGTATTTT. The encoded protein is CASSLVGLAGVGTDTQYF.

The rearrangement links TRBV5-4 to TRBJ2-7; TRBD1 matches at 10 bases. Germline loops: CDR1 SGHNT, CDR2 YYREEE (reference sequence). The CDR3 runs to 16 residues. V dropped 4 bases and J dropped 2; count of bases not matched to a gene: 9. CDR3 sequence reads: CASSPPGQGSTYEQYF. The CDR3 DNA follows: TGTGCCAGCAGCCCACCGGGACAGGGGTCCACCTACGAGCAGTACTTC.

The rearrangement links TRBV9 to TRBJ2-1; 8 nucleotides align to TRBD2. V gave up 0 bases and J gave up 2 bases; unmatched junction bases: 7. Germline CDR1 and CDR2: SGDLS and YYNGEE. CDR3 size: 17 residues. CDR3 in DNA: TGTGCCAGCAGCGTAGTAGGCGGGAGGCCCCCCTACAATGAGCAGTTCTTC. Translating it yields CASSVVGGRPPYNEQFF.

The V call is TRBV7-3, the J call TRBJ2-5; 7 bases map to TRBD2. There are 14 residues in the CDR3. V lost 5 bases to trimming and J lost 4 bases; unmatched junction nucleotides: 7. Germline values: CDR1 SGHTA, CDR2 FQGTGA. CDR3 sequence (DNA): TGTGCCAGCAGCCAGGACGGGGGGAGAGAGACCCAGTACTTC. Amino acid sequence: CASSQDGGRETQYF.

The V call is TRBV6-5, the J call TRBJ2-7; 7 nucleotides align to TRBD1. Per germline, CDR1 MNHEY and CDR2 SVGAGI. CDR3 length: 15 amino acids. V lost 4 bases to trimming and J lost 0 bases; unmatched junction nucleotides: 6. The CDR3 region is CASSSSDRSSYEQYF. CDR3 coding DNA: TGTGCCAGCAGTTCATCGGACAGGAGCTCCTACGAGCAGTACTTC.